This T cell receptor (beta chain) derives from a study of patients and donors after allogeneic stem cell transplantation. TCRdb itself ran the RT-PCR reads through MiXCR, one entry per CDR3 protein. The data hold about 150,000 distinct CDR3 sequences, with about 40% observed a single time. Specimen: blood, either unsorted or a sorted T cell fraction (not recorded which). This TCR was recovered from a human donor who was either an allogeneic HSCT recipient or a stem cell or donor lymphocyte infusion donor (not recorded which). It is not recorded whose cells these are; they may come from a transplant donor.

The CDR3, as DNA: TGTGCCAGCAGCGTAGAGACAGGGCTCCAAGAGACCCAGTACTTC. Protein product: CASSVETGLQETQYF. The rearrangement uses TRBV9 and TRBJ2-5, with TRBD1 matching over 7 bases. V gave up 0 bases and J gave up 1 base; unmatched junction bases: 3. CDR1 and CDR2 from the germline V gene are SGDLS and YYNGEE. The CDR3 loop spans 15 amino acids.